This passage covers 8 T cell receptor beta chains from one sample sequenced in a study of glioma-infiltrating T cells. Using RNA template, CDR3s of TCR alpha and beta were amplified with iRepertoire arm-PCR. TCRdb analysed the multiplex PCR reads with MiXCR anew, one entry per CDR3 protein. The sample holds a few hundred thousand distinct CDR3 sequences, 41% seen once. The material sequenced was glioma tissue, nonneoplastic brain tissue, or PBMCs (not recorded which). All receptors derive from a human donor with low-grade glioma or glioblastoma, undergoing nonglioma brain surgery, or in good health (not recorded which).

As regards this clonotype: Germline is not matched at one junction end, which may reflect a read error. The V gene is TRBV6-6, the J gene TRBJ2-1; 8 bases line up with TRBD2. Germline CDR1 MNHNY, CDR2 SVGAGI (reference sequence). CDR3 length: 16 amino acids. CDR3 nucleotide sequence: TGTGCCAGCAGTTTCCCCTCCAGCGGGAGAGTAAATGAGCAGTCCTTC. It encodes CASSFPSSGRVNEQSF.

The chain links TRBV24-1 to TRBJ2-1; 11 bases are a match to TRBD2. Trimming took 5 bases from V and 9 from J; bases not matched to a gene: 5. Germline CDR1 KGHDR, CDR2 SFDVKD. The CDR3 spans 14 residues. CDR3 DNA sequence: TGTGCCACCAGTGTTCTAGCGGGAGGTACTGAGCAGTTCTTC. Its translation is CATSVLAGGTEQFF.

This chain uses TRBV20-1 with TRBJ2-7, with 9 bases aligning to TRBD2. CDR1 is DFQATT and CDR2 is SNEGSKA in the germline V gene (reference sequence). The CDR3 is 14 residues long. The V and J ends lost 8 bases and 2 bases, in that order; junction bases with no gene match: 10. The CDR3 loop reads CSTTRLAAAYEQYF. The CDR3 nucleotides read TGCAGTACTACTAGACTAGCGGCCGCCTACGAGCAGTACTTC.

The V and J genes are TRBV6-2 or TRBV6-3 and TRBJ2-2; D gene ambiguous. Trimming pared 2 bases from V and 3 bases from J, leaving 16 bases between. This CDR3 is built from 17 residues. Germline CDR1 reads MNHEY; CDR2 reads SVGEGT. The CDR3 DNA is TGTGCCAGCAGTTACGTCAAGGGTTGGTATGACACCGGGGAGCTGTTTTTT. Protein product: CASSYVKGWYDTGELFF.

This clonotype has a count of ten or more. The V gene is TRBV6-1, the J gene TRBJ1-2; maybe TRBD1 (6 bases). CDR1 and CDR2 (germline): MNHNS, SASEGT. Trimming shortened V by 6 bases and J by 4 bases, and 15 bases separated the two germline ends. The CDR3 runs 14 residues. CDR3: CASSLDSPPYGYTF. In DNA, the CDR3 is TGTGCCAGCAGCTTGGACAGCCCCCCCTATGGCTACACCTTC.

This clonotype was recorded many times. The V and J genes are TRBV6-1 and TRBJ1-1; 9 bases align to TRBD1. Trimming removed 2 bases from V and 7 bases from J; junction bases left unmatched: 5. There are 14 residues in the CDR3. Looked up from germline, CDR1 is MNHNS and CDR2 is SASEGT. CDR3 sequence: CASSELGQGIEAFF. DNA of the CDR3: TGTGCCAGCAGTGAATTGGGACAGGGTATTGAAGCTTTCTTT.

The CDR3 sequence is CASSPRTSGRLDKETQYF. CDR3 sequence (DNA): TGTGCCAGCAGCCCCCGGACTAGCGGGAGGTTAGACAAAGAGACCCAGTACTTC. V is TRBV7-2 and J is TRBJ2-5; 14 bases line up with TRBD2. The CDR3 has 18 amino acids. Germline V gene data show CDR1 as SGHTA and CDR2 as FQGNSA. After removal of 5 bases from V and 3 bases from J, the junction contained 11 bases not matched to a gene.

There are a few counts of this clonotype. V gene TRBV2 combines with J gene TRBJ1-2; no reliable D call. The CDR3 is 13 amino acids. V gave up 4 bases and J gave up 5 bases, with 11 bases separating them. The germline gives CDR1 SNHLY, CDR2 FYNNEI. The CDR3 nucleotides read TGTGCCAGCAGTGGGATGAAGGATTATGGCTACACCTTC. As protein: CASSGMKDYGYTF.